This TCR beta chain comes out of a study of Ad26.COV2.S vaccination and SARS-CoV-2 variants (dated by TCRdb to the early 2020s). Regarding the research as a whole: Donors in the vaccine arm were drawn from COV1001, a multicentre, randomized, double-blind, placebo-controlled phase I-IIa trial testing Ad26.COV2.S in healthy adults. Ad26.COV2.S was given intramuscularly at 5x10^10 or 1x10^11 viral particles, as a single shot or as two shots 56 days apart. TCRbeta repertoire sequencing served as the tool for gauging how specific and how broad the SARS-CoV-2-reactive T cell receptors were following Ad26.COV2.S vaccination. A total of around 32 samples were included in the TCR-sequenced set, comprising approximately 20 Ad26.COV2.S vaccine recipients, 5 placebo recipients and 8 SARS-CoV-2 convalescent individuals. Trial participants were randomized into five groups of five: low-dose or high-dose Ad26.COV2.S given once or twice, or placebo on both occasions. Investigators did not know the trial group allocation while performing experiments and assessing outcomes.

At the junction V is shortened by 0 bases and J by 3 bases, with 16 bases in between. From the cysteine up to the phenylalanine, the CDR3 has a length of 17 residues. Of the read, only the CDR3 DNA is kept; its 51 bases are in frame from base 1. CDR1 and CDR2, looked up from the germline V gene, are SGHRS and YFSETQ. Paper-wide results and their limitations: The study was not powered for comparison of responses between vaccine doses or regimens. Ad26.COV2.S recipients had higher spike-specific TCR breadth than placebo recipients (P = 0.0014). Vaccine and placebo recipients had comparable non-spike TCR breadth, which fits with the vaccine containing only spike. After vaccination, substantial breadth of spike-specific CD8+ and CD4+ T cell responses was reported. It was noted by the authors that total T cell responses may have been underestimated by the TCR breadth and depth analyses.

The treatment or condition label on this specimen signifies: about 20 received Ad26.COV2.S at low or high dose, single or two shots; 5 received placebo; per-sample allocation not given. For vaccine and placebo recipients, repertoires were sequenced using samples collected on day 63 after the first injection. In Cohort 1b, fewer than 30 adults aged 18-55 years were enrolled at a single site in Boston, USA, between 29 July and 7 August 2020. Ad26.COV2.S was a replication-incompetent adenovirus type 26 vector expressing a prefusion-stabilized SARS-CoV-2 spike protein from the original Wuhan strain. On this clone itself: It lacks a known antigen. No much larger clone exists at a distance of one base, and base qualities are not known.

The immunoSEQ Assay was the method used to sequence TCRbeta CDR3 regions. After extraction, genomic DNA underwent amplification by bias-controlled multiplex PCR, followed by high-throughput sequencing. Concerning the study's data processing: To quantify the absolute abundance of every unique TCRbeta CDR3 region, sequences were collapsed and filtered. T cell fraction was estimated by normalizing TCRbeta template counts to usable DNA, with usable DNA measured through amplification of reference genes found in all nucleated cells. Repertoire TCRs were annotated as SARS-CoV-2-specific by exact matching of V gene, CDR3 amino acid sequence and J gene to a known reactive TCR set. The reference SARS-CoV-2 TCR set came from MIRA and was filtered for enrichment in COVID-19-positive ImmuneCODE repertoires, removing public or cross-reactive TCRs. Drawing on the MIRA antigens, annotated TCRs were analysed further at the level of specific ORF or position within ORF. Breadth was defined as the number of annotated unique rearrangements divided by the total number of unique productive rearrangements, and depth was defined as the summed frequency of the annotated unique rearrangements. Group comparisons of TCR breadth used two-sided Wilcoxon rank-sum tests. TCRdb re-hosts the immuneACCESS table, in-frame sequences only. Its copies lack some clones; in the studies checked, an unresolved V gene accounts for under half of them, and the cause for the rest is not known. The DNA was the basis for D and trimming; V, J and clone size are from that table. The sample data list about 350,000 clones, and roughly 91% of these were observed just once. Roughly 5% of the sample rests with the top ten.

This TCR came from a person aged 18 to 65 who received the Ad26.COV2.S COVID-19 vaccine or a placebo. The rearrangement joined TRBV5-1 to TRBJ2-4, with TRBD1 perhaps the D gene, on 6 matching bases. Specimen: peripheral blood, collected in a trial of Ad26.COV2.S vaccine versus placebo. The DNA sequence is TGCGCCAGCAGCTTGGCTGGGGCGCAGGGGCTCAAAAACATTCAGTACTTC. The encoded protein is CASSLAGAQGLKNIQYF.